This TCR beta chain was recovered during a study of cytomegalovirus exposure and HLA in healthy donors. Study-wide points: Accurate prediction of most subjects' HLA-A and HLA-B alleles from TCR beta sequences was reported. A later analysis linked a missense variant in DCLRE1C to the trimming of TCR beta V and J genes. Later analysis placed DRB1 highest and HLA-C lowest in TCR association rates, which differed by HLA locus.

Use of 60 Vbeta and 13 Jbeta primers characterized the PCR. Sequencing was performed with immunoSEQ multiplex PCR; in TCRdb, only in-frame clones are kept and a portion is missing. The sample has roughly 160,000 clones, 80% seen once. Unrecorded immune exposures were likely, despite nominal health at sampling. The germline V gene encodes CDR1 SGDLS and CDR2 YYNGEE. The length of the CDR3 is 12 residues. With 6 bases removed from V and 7 bases from J, the gap between germline ends came to 13 bases. Comment on this clone: Its antigen is unidentified.

The V call is TRBV9, the J call TRBJ1-2; D remains unclear. The sample consisted of PBMCs. The source is a male donor in good health and CMV-seronegative. CDR3 protein: CASTARGGGYTF. In nucleotides, the CDR3 is TGTGCCAGCACAGCGAGAGGCGGTGGCTACACCTTC.